The 11 T cell receptor beta chains below all came from one sample that was sequenced in a study of beta chain features in type 1 diabetes. Study findings and constraints: Shorter TCRB CDR3s, moderately but significantly so, marked every one of the four CD4+ subsets in Type 1 diabetes patients.

Since all of the isolated RNA was reverse transcribed, expressed TCRB transcripts were what got sequenced. The data were produced by immunoSEQ multiplex PCR, yet TCRdb's version contains in-frame clones alone and is incomplete. The table shows hundreds of thousands of clones, with about an eighth occurring only once. These TCRs' antigens remain unknown. Sequenced input: naive CD4+ T cells from blood. These TCRs come from a man aged 18 to 30 with type 1 diabetes.

The rearrangement links TRBV7-8 to TRBJ2-3, with D possibly being TRBD1 (6 bases). V dropped 2 bases and J dropped 3 bases, with 12 bases sitting between them. The CDR3 extends over 15 amino acids. The germline V gene encodes CDR1 SGHVS and CDR2 FQNEAQ. The CDR3 protein is CASSLTSQGTDTQYF. For the CDR3, the DNA is TGTGCCAGCAGCTTAACTAGTCAGGGGACAGATACGCAGTATTTT.

This clone was seen a few times. The V and J genes are TRBV28 and TRBJ2-2; possible D gene TRBD1, 5 bases. Per the germline V gene, CDR1 is MDHEN and CDR2 is SYDVKM. The CDR3 consists of 16 residues. Trimming took off 1 base at V and 2 bases at J, with 11 bases between the two ends. CDR3 region: CASSLLTEINTGELFF. The CDR3 DNA sequence: TGTGCCAGCAGTTTATTGACAGAGATTAACACCGGGGAGCTGTTTTTT.

This clone was counted between two and nine times. V and J are TRBV9 and TRBJ2-3, with D possibly matching TRBD1 (5 bases). The V end was cut by 2 bases, the J end by 1 base, with 14 bases between. The CDR3 consists of 16 residues. Germline CDR1 reads SGDLS; CDR2 reads YYNGEE. This CDR3 is CASSVLQGSGTDTQYF. The CDR3 nucleotides read TGTGCCAGCAGCGTTCTCCAGGGAAGTGGCACAGATACGCAGTATTTT. The full variable domain, rest sourced from reference TRBV9 and TRBJ2-3, is DSGVTQTPKHLITATGQRVTLRCSPRSGDLSVYWYQQSLDQGLQFLIQYYNGEERAKGNILERFSAQQFPDLHSELNLSSLELGDSALYFCASSVLQGSGTDTQYFGPGTRLTVL.

The V call is TRBV7-2, the J call TRBJ2-7; the D gene is possibly TRBD2 (6 bases). The CDR3 is 14 residues long. The V gene lost 4 bases and the J gene lost 9 bases, with 19 bases spanning the gap. Germline loops: CDR1 SGHTA, CDR2 FQGNSA. The CDR3 here is CASSSTGTVGGQYF. CDR3 sequence (DNA): TGTGCCAGCAGCTCAACTGGGACTGTCGGCGGGCAGTACTTC.

V is TRBV6-1 and J is TRBJ1-1; TRBD1 might be the D (6 bases). The CDR3 runs 15 residues. The V end was cut by 2 bases, the J end by 7 bases, with 17 bases between. Germline lookup yields CDR1 MNHNS and CDR2 SASEGT. CDR3 nucleotides: TGTGCCAGCAGTGAATTCGGGGACACGCGGGATGAAGCTTTCTTT. It translates to CASSEFGDTRDEAFF.

The chain has TRBV5-4 and TRBJ2-1; TRBD1 aligns across 7 bases. The CDR3 extends over 16 amino acids. Germline V CDR1 and CDR2: SGHNT, YYREEE (reference sequence). V gave up 4 bases and J gave up 5 bases; unmatched junction bases: 12. CDR3 sequence: CASSDGRDRVNNEQFF. CDR3 DNA sequence: TGTGCCAGCAGCGACGGACGGGACAGAGTCAACAATGAGCAGTTCTTC. The variable domain in full, completed from reference TRBV5-4 and TRBJ2-1, reads ETGVTQSPTHLIKTRGQQVTLRCSSQSGHNTVSWYQQALGQGPQFIFQYYREEENGRGNFPPRFSGLQFPNYSSELNVNALELDDSALYLCASSDGRDRVNNEQFFGPGTRLTVL.

The rearrangement joins TRBV15 to TRBJ2-3, with 9 bases lining up with TRBD1. CDR1 LNHNV and CDR2 YYDKDF come from the germline V gene (reference sequence). Trimming took 1 base from V and 5 from J; bases not matched to a gene: 10. This CDR3 spans 17 amino acids. The CDR3 DNA is TGTGCCACCAGCAGAGCCGGGGGACAGGGAGGCATAGATACGCAGTATTTT. Its translation: CATSRAGGQGGIDTQYF.

This clone was counted a few times. This chain uses TRBV7-8 with TRBJ2-7; 7 positions match TRBD1. With V trimmed by 5 bases and J by 2 bases, 6 bases remained unmatched. The CDR3 sequence is 14 residues long. Germline loops: CDR1 SGHVS, CDR2 FQNEAQ. CDR3 in DNA: TGTGCCAGCAGCGCGTCGACAGGGACCTACGAGCAGTACTTC. Encoded protein: CASSASTGTYEQYF.

The chain recombines TRBV27 with TRBJ2-5; the D call may be TRBD1 or TRBD2 (5 bases each). V was pared by 4 bases and J by 3 bases, with 15 bases between. This CDR3 has 15 residues. Germline lookup yields CDR1 MNHEY and CDR2 SMNVEV (reference sequence). CDR3 amino acids: CASSSPGQWKETQYF. Here the CDR3 DNA reads TGTGCCAGCAGTTCCCCGGGGCAATGGAAAGAGACCCAGTACTTC.

This CDR3 reads CASSLSATGEGYTF. In DNA form, the CDR3 reads TGTGCCAGCAGCTTATCAGCAACAGGGGAAGGCTACACCTTC. The chain joins TRBV7-2 to TRBJ1-2; TRBD1 agrees at 7 bases. CDR1 is SGHTA and CDR2 is FQGNSA in the germline V gene. The CDR3 is 14 residues long. Germline trimming cut 2 bases from V and 8 bases from J; bases unmatched to any gene: 8. The full variable domain, in which reference TRBV7-2 and TRBJ1-2 provide the parts outside the CDR3, is GAGVSQSPSNKVTEKGKDVELRCDPISGHTALYWYRQSLGQGLEFLIYFQGNSAPDKSGLPSDRFSAERTGGSVSTLTIQRTQQEDSAVYLCASSLSATGEGYTFGSGTRLTVV.

This clone was counted between two and nine times. This rearrangement joins TRBV28 to TRBJ2-1, with D tentatively TRBD2 (6 bases). Germline-derived CDR1 and CDR2 are MDHEN and SYDVKM. The ends were cut back, 2 bases at V and 7 bases at J, with 15 bases in the middle. CDR3 length equals 15 residues. The CDR3 loop reads CASSLLGGVANEQFF. CDR3 nucleotide sequence: TGTGCCAGCAGTTTACTCGGCGGGGTGGCGAATGAGCAGTTCTTC.